These 11 T cell receptor beta chains originate from one sample sequenced in a study of Graves' ophthalmopathy and Graves' hyperthyroidism. RNA transcripts served as template for amplifying TCR beta CDR3 sequences. First-round RT-PCR employed HTBI primers, with a second-round multiplex PCR after it. One entry per CDR3 protein, called by TCRdb with MiXCR from the multiplex PCR reads. This sample carries some 390,000 distinct CDR3 sequences, around 20% of them seen once, and the ten largest clones take 1.6%. The sample consisted of peripheral blood. The receptors were sampled from a woman under 30 with Graves' ophthalmopathy.

This clonotype was picked up many times. One junction end disagrees with the germline gene, perhaps due to a read error. The chain joins TRBV30 to TRBJ2-7; TRBD1 might be the D (6 bases). The CDR3 contains 13 residues. CDR1 is GTSNPN and CDR2 is SVGIG in the germline V gene (reference sequence). The CDR3 nucleotides are TGTGCCTACTGGTCTCTACAGGGTTACGGGCAGTACTTC. It encodes CAYWSLQGYGQYF.

This clonotype came up many times. The CDR3 DNA follows: TGTGCCAGCAGTTCCCAGACTAGCGTTCCCACCGGGGAGCTGTTTTTT. Its translation is CASSSQTSVPTGELFF. The V call is TRBV27, the J call TRBJ2-2, with 8 bases lining up with TRBD2. CDR1 and CDR2 (germline): MNHEY, SMNVEV (reference sequence). After removal of 4 bases from V and 4 bases from J, the junction contained 8 bases not matched to a gene. This CDR3 has 16 amino acids.

V gene TRBV20-1 combines with J gene TRBJ2-5; 11 bases map to TRBD2. The CDR3 runs to 17 residues. Germline trimming cut 3 bases from V and 3 bases from J; bases unmatched to any gene: 12. Germline V gene lookup returns CDR1 DFQATT and CDR2 SNEGSKA (reference sequence). In nucleotides, the CDR3 is TGCAGTGCTAGGGACACTAGCGGGAGAGGGAAAGAAGAGACCCAGTACTTC. Protein sequence: CSARDTSGRGKEETQYF.

This chain uses TRBV28 with TRBJ1-6; no reliable D call. The CDR3 covers 15 residues. V lost 4 bases and J lost 4, with 11 bases in between. Germline assignment: CDR1 MDHEN and CDR2 SYDVKM. The CDR3 sequence is CASSSMDGYNSPLHF. In DNA, the CDR3 is TGTGCCAGCAGTTCGATGGACGGTTATAATTCACCCCTCCACTTT.

This clonotype was seen at least ten times. The chain recombines TRBV6-2 or TRBV6-3 with TRBJ2-7; a possible D gene is TRBD2 (5 bases). This CDR3 is 14 amino acids long. Per the germline V gene, CDR1 is MNHEY and CDR2 is SVGEGT. Trimming took off 7 bases at V and 0 bases at J, with 13 bases between the two ends. The CDR3 sequence is CASTKGDTSYEQYF. CDR3 nucleotides: TGTGCCAGCACCAAGGGAGACACCTCCTACGAGCAGTACTTC.

This clonotype was recorded at least ten times. The chain is built from TRBV14 and TRBJ1-6, with D unclear. Trimming removed 5 bases from V and 12 bases from J, with 11 bases in between. The CDR3 is 12 residues long. The V gene's germline CDR1 is SGHDN and CDR2 FVKESK. CDR3 DNA sequence: TGTGCCAGCAGCTCGGAGGTGAGACCCCTCCACTTT. Residues: CASSSEVRPLHF. Full variable domain (outside the CDR3, taken from reference TRBV14 and TRBJ1-6): EAGVTQFPSHSVIEKGQTVTLRCDPISGHDNLYWYRRVMGKEIKFLLHFVKESKQDESGMPNNRFLAERTGGTYSTLKVQPAELEDSGVYFCASSSEVRPLHFGNGTRLTVT.

This clonotype has ten or more counts. The chain joins TRBV6-2 or TRBV6-3 to TRBJ2-6, with D perhaps TRBD2 (6 bases). The CDR3 is made up of 16 amino acids. CDR1 MNHEY and CDR2 SVGEGT come from the germline V gene. Trimming stripped 7 bases from V and 1 base from J, with 14 bases between. CDR3 in amino acids: CASTWEEGSGANVLTF. CDR3 nucleotide sequence: TGTGCCAGCACCTGGGAGGAGGGATCTGGGGCCAACGTCCTGACTTTC.

This clonotype was seen many times. The chain's CDR3 is CASSLSGRMDTIYF. DNA for the CDR3: TGTGCCAGCAGTTTATCAGGGCGGATGGACACCATATATTTT. V and J are TRBV27 and TRBJ1-3; unclear D gene. This CDR3 region has 14 residues. CDR1 and CDR2 from the germline V gene are MNHEY and SMNVEV (reference sequence). V was shortened by 0 bases and J by 8 bases, with 11 bases between the two germline ends.

This clonotype was seen many times. CDR3 sequence: CATSDSVVAETQYF. The CDR3 DNA reads TGTGCCACCAGTGATTCCGTGGTTGCGGAGACCCAGTACTTC. The chain couples TRBV24-1 to TRBJ2-5, with no clear D. Germline values: CDR1 KGHDR, CDR2 SFDVKD. V was pared by 2 bases and J by 5 bases, with 11 bases between. The CDR3 is 14 amino acids.

This clonotype appeared many times. This chain joins TRBV6-1 and TRBJ1-1; weak D call: TRBD1 (6 bases). Trimming pared 7 bases from V and 4 bases from J, leaving 19 bases between. CDR1 and CDR2 from the germline V gene are MNHNS and SASEGT. The CDR3 is made up of 15 amino acids. CDR3: CASTDWGQGITEAFF. DNA of the CDR3: TGTGCCAGCACCGACTGGGGGCAGGGGATCACTGAAGCTTTCTTT.

At least ten counts were recorded for this clonotype. The V gene is TRBV9, the J gene TRBJ2-5; D is undetermined. Germline V lookup: CDR1 SGDLS, CDR2 YYNGEE. CDR3 length: 12 amino acids. V gave up 0 bases and J gave up 4 bases, with 4 bases separating them. The CDR3 region has the DNA TGTGCCAGCAGCGTAGAGGGAGAGACCCAGTACTTC. Translating it yields CASSVEGETQYF. Filled out from reference TRBV9 and TRBJ2-5, the complete variable domain reads DSGVTQTPKHLITATGQRVTLRCSPRSGDLSVYWYQQSLDQGLQFLIQYYNGEERAKGNILERFSAQQFPDLHSELNLSSLELGDSALYFCASSVEGETQYFGPGTRLLVL.